This T cell receptor (beta chain) was observed in a study of tumor-infiltrating lymphocytes in primary liver carcinoma. With regard to this clonotype: At one end, the junction sequence differs from germline, possibly due to a read error.

Each 20-30 mg portion of unsorted bulk tissue served as the source for co-extraction of RNA and DNA. With a constant-region primer, TCR beta cDNA was made from approximately 510 ng of total RNA. A slightly modified ARM-PCR protocol with three nested multiplex PCR rounds produced these TCR beta libraries. The two initial PCR rounds, around 11 cycles each, used TRBV1-TRBV30 forward and C-beta reverse primers. TCRdb analysed the multiplex PCR reads with MiXCR anew, one entry per CDR3 protein. The sample yields 35,000 to 40,000 distinct CDR3 sequences, roughly 80% seen once. The CDR3 length is 15 residues. Germline CDR1 and CDR2: ENHRY and SYGVKD.

The sequence was collected from a man in his forties with primary liver carcinoma and hepatitis B virus infection. This chain connects TRBV10-3 to TRBJ1-5, with D tentatively TRBD1 (5 bases). Sequencing was carried out using tumor-adjacent normal liver tissue. CDR3 coding DNA: TGTGCCATCAATGAAGGTCAGGGCAGAGGGCGGCCCCAACATTTT. This encodes CAINEGQGRGRPQHF.